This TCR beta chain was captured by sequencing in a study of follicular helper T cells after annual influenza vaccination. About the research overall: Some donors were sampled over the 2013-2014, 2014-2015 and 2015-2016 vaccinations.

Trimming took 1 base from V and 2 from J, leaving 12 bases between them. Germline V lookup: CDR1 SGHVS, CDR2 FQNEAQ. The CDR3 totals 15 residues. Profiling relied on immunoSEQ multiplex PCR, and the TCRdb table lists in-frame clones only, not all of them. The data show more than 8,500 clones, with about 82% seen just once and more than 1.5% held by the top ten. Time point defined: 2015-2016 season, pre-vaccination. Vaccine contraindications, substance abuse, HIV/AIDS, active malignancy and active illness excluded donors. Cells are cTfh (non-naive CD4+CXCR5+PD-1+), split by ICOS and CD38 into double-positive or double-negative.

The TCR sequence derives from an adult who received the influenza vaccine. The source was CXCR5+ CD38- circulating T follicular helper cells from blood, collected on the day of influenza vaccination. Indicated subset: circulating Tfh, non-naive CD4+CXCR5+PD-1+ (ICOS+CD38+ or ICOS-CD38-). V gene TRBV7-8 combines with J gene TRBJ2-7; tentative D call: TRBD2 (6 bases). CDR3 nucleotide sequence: TGTGCCAGCAGCTTAGAGGGTAGCGGCCCCTACGAGCAGTACTTC. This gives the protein CASSLEGSGPYEQYF.